These 14 T cell receptor beta chains share one sample of origin, sequenced in a study of blood T cell repertoires in COVID-19. Sequencing used immunoSEQ multiplex PCR; TCRdb keeps in-frame clones, though not all of them. The data contain tens of thousands of clones, roughly 91% of them seen just once; the ten biggest clones take up 6% to 8%. Material for sequencing was peripheral blood. These TCRs come from an older woman with active COVID-19.

This clone was seen just once. The J gene is TRBJ2-5, the V gene TRBV5-4, with 10 bases fitting TRBD2. Trimming at V came to 4 bases and at J to 2 bases, leaving 8 bases not matched to a gene. This CDR3 has 16 residues. CDR1 is SGHNT, CDR2 YYREEE, per germline (reference sequence). The CDR3 spells CASSPRASGGQETQYF. CDR3 DNA sequence: TGTGCCAGCAGCCCCAGGGCTAGCGGGGGACAAGAGACCCAGTACTTC. The full variable domain, rest sourced from reference TRBV5-4 and TRBJ2-5, is ETGVTQSPTHLIKTRGQQVTLRCSSQSGHNTVSWYQQALGQGPQFIFQYYREEENGRGNFPPRFSGLQFPNYSSELNVNALELDDSALYLCASSPRASGGQETQYFGPGTRLLVL.

This chain joins TRBV7-9 and TRBJ1-2; D remains ambiguous. CDR1 is SEHNR, CDR2 FQNEAQ, per germline (reference sequence). Deletions cut 6 bases from V and 0 bases from J, with 20 bases between. The CDR3 runs to 17 residues. CDR3 in DNA: TGTGCCAGCAGTCCAGACCACGGGGTCCCTTCTAACTATGGCTACACCTTC. Translating it yields CASSPDHGVPSNYGYTF.

The chain employs TRBV9 and TRBJ2-7, with D possibly matching TRBD2 (5 bases). CDR1 and CDR2 from the germline V gene are SGDLS and YYNGEE. The CDR3 is 15 amino acids. The V end lost 0 bases, the J end lost 3 bases, and 13 bases lay between the germline ends. CDR3 region: CASSVGGRLLYEQYF. The CDR3, as DNA: TGTGCCAGCAGCGTAGGAGGGAGACTCCTCTACGAGCAGTACTTC.

The DNA of the CDR3 is TGTGCCAGCAGCTTAGGCGGGAACACCGGGGAGCTGTTTTTT. Translated, it gives CASSLGGNTGELFF. The V call is TRBV7-9, the J call TRBJ2-2; D gene uncertain. The V gene's germline CDR1 is SEHNR and CDR2 FQNEAQ (reference sequence). With 1 base removed from V and 1 base from J, the gap between germline ends came to 4 bases. The CDR3 is 14 residues long.

This rearrangement joins TRBV6-5 to TRBJ1-2; D is unclear. Germline CDR1 reads MNHEY; CDR2 reads SVGAGI. The length of the CDR3 is 15 residues. V was pared by 5 bases and J by 9 bases, with 22 bases between. CDR3 residues: CASSKSGMSPVSYTF. The DNA of the CDR3 is TGTGCCAGCAGTAAATCGGGAATGTCGCCTGTTAGCTACACCTTC.

The V gene is TRBV5-6, the J gene TRBJ2-5, with D possibly being TRBD1 (6 bases). The CDR3 extends over 18 amino acids. Germline V gene sequence: CDR1 SGHDT, CDR2 YYEEEE. V dropped 1 base and J dropped 4 bases, with 23 bases sitting between them. CDR3 amino acids: CASSLSFGATGRGETQYF. CDR3 sequence (DNA): TGTGCCAGCAGCTTGAGCTTCGGGGCGACAGGTCGGGGAGAGACCCAGTACTTC. Using reference TRBV5-6 and TRBJ2-5 for the parts outside the CDR3, the full variable domain is DAGVTQSPTHLIKTRGQQVTLRCSPKSGHDTVSWYQQALGQGPQFIFQYYEEEERQRGNFPDRFSGHQFPNYSSELNVNALLLGDSALYLCASSLSFGATGRGETQYFGPGTRLLVL.

The genes are TRBV19 and TRBJ1-2; 8 nucleotides match TRBD1. From germline, CDR1 is LNHDA and CDR2 SQIVND (reference sequence). The CDR3 runs to 16 residues. V shed 7 bases and J 4 bases; nucleotides not matched to a gene: 14. CDR3 residues: CASNSIDRGFSYGYTF. For the CDR3, the DNA is TGTGCCAGTAACTCAATCGACAGGGGATTCTCCTATGGCTACACCTTC.

This chain links TRBV9 with TRBJ2-3; TRBD2 is a possible D gene (7 bases). The CDR3 loop spans 15 amino acids. Trimming pared 0 bases from V and 4 bases from J, leaving 12 bases between. Germline values: CDR1 SGDLS, CDR2 YYNGEE. CDR3 sequence (DNA): TGTGCCAGCAGCGTAGGGCAGGGGAGGGCAGATACGCAGTATTTT. This gives the protein CASSVGQGRADTQYF.

The chain has TRBV19 and TRBJ1-1, with D possibly TRBD1 on 5 matching bases. CDR1 is LNHDA and CDR2 is SQIVND in the germline V gene (reference sequence). This CDR3 has 15 amino acids. The ends were cut back, 1 base at V and 5 bases at J, with 14 bases in the middle. The DNA of the CDR3 is TGTGCCAGTAGTATAGTGGGGGGACCAGGAACTGAAGCTTTCTTT. It translates to CASSIVGGPGTEAFF.

The J gene is TRBJ2-5, the V gene TRBV6-5, with unresolved D. Germline loops: CDR1 MNHEY, CDR2 SVGAGI. CDR3 length: 14 amino acids. V lost 8 bases, J lost 5 bases, and 18 bases lay in between. CDR3 residues: CASRVPQPTETQYF. CDR3 coding DNA: TGTGCCAGCCGAGTGCCTCAACCAACGGAGACCCAGTACTTC.

The chain has TRBV5-1 and TRBJ1-3; D gene uncertain. With 0 bases removed from V and 0 bases from J, the gap between germline ends came to 7 bases. Germline CDR1 reads SGHRS; CDR2 reads YFSETQ. The CDR3 is 15 residues long. The CDR3 region has the DNA TGCGCCAGCAGCTTGGGGCCGGGCTCTGGAAACACCATATATTTT. This gives the protein CASSLGPGSGNTIYF.

The genes are TRBV18 and TRBJ1-2, with 10 bases that match TRBD1. V dropped 3 bases and J dropped 8; count of bases not matched to a gene: 9. Per germline, CDR1 KGHSH and CDR2 LQKENI. This CDR3 comprises 15 residues. CDR3 DNA sequence: TGTGCCAGCTCACCGGGCGACAGGGGGCTAGGAGGCTACACCTTC. Translated: CASSPGDRGLGGYTF.

The DNA of the CDR3 is TGCGCCAGCAGCTTGGCCCCGGGAGGCGAACTGTTTTTT. This sequence encodes CASSLAPGGELFF. This chain connects TRBV5-1 to TRBJ1-4; D remains unclear. Trimming cost V 0 bases and J 12 bases, with 12 bases left between them. This CDR3 is built from 13 residues. Germline-derived CDR1 and CDR2 are SGHRS and YFSETQ.

This chain joins TRBV12-2 and TRBJ2-3; the listed D gene, TRBD2, was not tested against the DNA. TRBV12-2 is described as a pseudogene. This CDR3 is built from 15 residues. The CDR3 region has the DNA TGTGCAAGTCGCTCTGAAGCGGGGGGGCCGGATACGCAGTATTTT. Translation: CASRSEAGGPDTQYF.